This T cell receptor (beta chain) emerged from a study of blood T cell repertoires in COVID-19. In the study overall: Sources were T cells, B-cell-depleted T cells, or PBMCs; the material itself was cDNA or gDNA.

The CDR3 is 13 residues long. CDR1 MNHEY and CDR2 SMNVEV come from the germline V gene (reference sequence). V lost 7 bases and J lost 6; bases outside the gene matches: 6. The assay was immunoSEQ multiplex PCR, and TCRdb's table has in-frame clones only and misses some. The sample records 200,000 to 300,000 clones, roughly 86% being singletons. The sample was peripheral blood. The chain has TRBV27 and TRBJ1-5; 7 bases are shared with TRBD1. The receptor was derived from a middle-aged man who had recovered from COVID-19. The DNA of the CDR3 is TGTGCCAGCACCCCGAACAGGGGTCAGCCCCAGCATTTT. Encoded protein: CASTPNRGQPQHF.